These 5 T cell receptor beta chains share one sample of origin, sequenced in a study of OX40 agonist ivuxolimab in advanced cancers. Here immunoSEQ multiplex PCR was the method, and the copy in TCRdb shows in-frame clones only, minus some. The sample has tens of thousands of clones, 89% seen once. The sample was CD4+ or CD8+ T cells sorted from blood, taken in a trial of the OX40 agonist ivuxolimab. The receptors were sampled from an adult with an advanced solid tumor such as melanoma, head and neck, liver or kidney cancer.

The chain recombines TRBV6-1 with TRBJ1-4; maybe TRBD1 (6 bases). Germline CDR1 MNHNS, CDR2 SASEGT. Trimming stripped 7 bases from V and 3 bases from J, with 15 bases between. CDR3 size: 15 residues. The CDR3 sequence is CASTLSSGANEKLFF. Written as DNA, the CDR3 is TGTGCCAGCACCTTAAGTTCAGGGGCTAATGAAAAACTGTTTTTT.

The J gene is TRBJ2-1, the V gene TRBV29-1; a possible D gene is TRBD2 (6 bases). Trimming took 7 bases from V and 0 from J, leaving 13 bases between them. The CDR3 length is 14 residues. Germline CDR1 is SQVTM and CDR2 is ANQGSEA. CDR3 sequence (DNA): TGCAGCGCCACCATAGCGGACTCCTACAATGAGCAGTTCTTC. This codes for CSATIADSYNEQFF.

V and J are TRBV18 and TRBJ1-1; 7 bases map to TRBD1. This CDR3 is built from 14 residues. CDR1 KGHSH and CDR2 LQKENI come from the germline V gene. With 9 bases clipped from V and 1 base from J, the junction kept 8 bases outside the gene matches. CDR3 in DNA: TGTGCCAGTCGCAGGACAGGACAGAACACTGAAGCTTTCTTT. Amino acids: CASRRTGQNTEAFF.

The rearrangement joins TRBV30 to TRBJ1-2, with TRBD1 as a possible D gene (6 bases). Trimming pared 2 bases from V and 8 bases from J, leaving 12 bases between. The CDR3 is made up of 12 amino acids. Germline V gene sequence: CDR1 GTSNPN, CDR2 SVGIG (reference sequence). The CDR3 protein is CAWSNRVSGYTF. CDR3 DNA sequence: TGTGCCTGGAGTAACAGGGTGTCCGGCTACACCTTC. The full variable domain, completed using reference TRBV30 and TRBJ1-2, is SQTIHQWPATLVQPVGSPLSLECTVEGTSNPNLYWYRQAAGRGLQLLFYSVGIGQISSEVPQNLSASRPQDRQFILSSKKLLLSDSGFYLCAWSNRVSGYTFGSGTRLTVV.

CDR3 sequence reads: CASSARGANTEAFF. The CDR3 bases are TGTGCCAGTAGTGCCAGGGGGGCGAACACTGAAGCTTTCTTT. V usage is TRBV19 and J usage is TRBJ1-1; 7 nucleotides line up with TRBD1. CDR1 and CDR2 (germline): LNHDA, SQIVND (reference sequence). The junction had 4 bases not matched to a gene; V was cut back by 5 bases and J by 1 base. There are 14 residues in the CDR3. Full variable domain (missing parts from reference TRBV19 and TRBJ1-1): DGGITQSPKYLFRKEGQNVTLSCEQNLNHDAMYWYRQDPGQGLRLIYYSQIVNDFQKGDIAEGYSVSREKKESFPLTVTSAQKNPTAFYLCASSARGANTEAFFGQGTRLTVV.